A single sample is the source of the 21 T cell receptor beta chains below, sequenced in a study of blood T cell repertoires in COVID-19. TCRdb's copy holds only in-frame clones and misses some; the assay was immunoSEQ multiplex PCR. The table has fewer than 250,000 clones, about 88% seen once. The sequenced sample consisted of peripheral blood. These receptors were taken from a man in his 70s with acute or convalescent COVID-19.

The chain couples TRBV7-2 to TRBJ1-5, with D perhaps TRBD1 (5 bases). The germline gives CDR1 SGHTA, CDR2 FQGNSA. The CDR3 length is 15 residues. Trimming cost V 1 base and J 3 bases, with 10 bases left between them. The CDR3 is CASSLGTTANQPQHF. The CDR3 DNA sequence: TGTGCCAGCAGCTTAGGAACGACAGCCAATCAGCCCCAGCATTTT.

The chain couples TRBV12-5 to TRBJ1-4; D not resolved. V lost 6 bases and J 8 bases, leaving 10 bases between the germline ends. CDR3 length: 12 amino acids. Germline CDR1 reads LGHNT; CDR2 reads FRNRAP. CDR3 residues: CASGSMGEKLFF. The CDR3 nucleotides are TGTGCTAGTGGCTCTATGGGCGAAAAACTGTTTTTT.

This chain connects TRBV5-4 to TRBJ2-3; 13 positions agree with TRBD2. With 3 bases clipped from V and 4 bases from J, the junction kept 2 bases outside the gene matches. Germline CDR1 and CDR2: SGHNT and YYREEE (reference sequence). This CDR3 comprises 15 residues. The DNA for the CDR3 is TGTGCCAGCAGCTGGACTAGCGGGAGCCCAGATACGCAGTATTTT. Protein product: CASSWTSGSPDTQYF.

V usage is TRBV20-1 and J usage is TRBJ2-1, with D uncertain. Trimming shortened V by 1 base and J by 9 bases, and 4 bases separated the two germline ends. This CDR3 is built from 10 residues. Germline V gene data show CDR1 as DFQATT and CDR2 as SNEGSKA (reference sequence). CDR3: CSARVREQFF. CDR3 coding DNA: TGCAGTGCTAGAGTCCGTGAGCAGTTCTTC.

This chain uses TRBV7-9 with TRBJ1-2; D gene uncertain. Trimming removed 5 bases at V and 3 bases at J, with 13 bases between. The CDR3 is made up of 14 amino acids. Germline lookup yields CDR1 SEHNR and CDR2 FQNEAQ (reference sequence). CDR3 in amino acids: CASSPQQSYYGYTF. CDR3 DNA sequence: TGTGCCAGCAGCCCACAACAGAGTTACTATGGCTACACCTTC.

The rearrangement links TRBV3-1 (or the pseudogene TRBV3-2) to TRBJ2-5; no firm D call. With 1 base removed from V and 2 bases from J, the gap between germline ends came to 5 bases. Germline assignment: CDR1 LGHDT and CDR2 YNNKEL (reference sequence). The CDR3 is made up of 13 amino acids. This CDR3 reads CASSQGRQETQYF. The CDR3 nucleotides read TGTGCCAGCAGCCAAGGTCGTCAAGAGACCCAGTACTTC.

The chain uses TRBV2 and TRBJ2-7; D may be TRBD1 (5 bases). The germline V gene encodes CDR1 SNHLY and CDR2 FYNNEI. V gave up 0 bases and J gave up 7 bases, with 13 bases separating them. The CDR3 runs 14 residues. The DNA for the CDR3 is TGTGCCAGCAGTGAAGCGCTTCCACAGGAGGAGCAGTACTTC. Residues: CASSEALPQEEQYF. Looking up the rest from reference TRBV2 and TRBJ2-7 gives the full variable domain: EPEVTQTPSHQVTQMGQEVILRCVPISNHLYFYWYRQILGQKVEFLVSFYNNEISEKSEIFDDQFSVERPDGSNFTLKIRSTKLEDSAMYFCASSEALPQEEQYFGPGTRLTVT.

The chain employs TRBV28 and TRBJ1-1; D gene unclear. CDR3 length equals 11 residues. Trimming removed 10 bases at V and 9 bases at J, with 15 bases between. CDR1 and CDR2 (germline): MDHEN, SYDVKM. In DNA, the CDR3 is TGTGCCACCGAGGATACAAGGAAAGCTTTCTTT. Translated, it gives CATEDTRKAFF.

The chain has TRBV6-6 and TRBJ2-5, with TRBD1 matching over 7 bases. J was trimmed by 5 bases and V by 7 bases; bases with no gene match: 13. The CDR3 is made up of 15 amino acids. Germline V gene data show CDR1 as MNHNY and CDR2 as SVGAGI (reference sequence). Here the CDR3 reads CASNDRQGMRETQYF. The CDR3 coding sequence is TGTGCCAGCAATGACAGACAGGGAATGAGGGAGACCCAGTACTTC.

The chain uses TRBV5-6 and TRBJ2-5; D gene ambiguous. V shed 5 bases and J shed 4 bases, with 12 bases lying between them. This CDR3 region has 13 residues. Per germline, CDR1 SGHDT and CDR2 YYEEEE. In DNA, the CDR3 is TGTGCCAGCAGGAGAGCCGGTCCAGAGACCCAGTACTTC. Its protein is CASRRAGPETQYF.

This clone has only one observation. The J gene is TRBJ1-4, the V gene TRBV2, with a weak D call TRBD1 (6 bases). The V gene's germline CDR1 is SNHLY and CDR2 FYNNEI. Trimming stripped 7 bases from V and 2 bases from J, with 14 bases between. The CDR3 sequence is 15 residues long. The CDR3, as DNA: TGTGCCAGCAAGGAGGGGGGGCGTACTAATGAAAAACTGTTTTTT. This translates into CASKEGGRTNEKLFF.

The V and J genes are TRBV11-2 and TRBJ2-1, with 9 bases aligning to TRBD1. Germline CDR1 SGHAT, CDR2 FQNNGV. This CDR3 is built from 16 residues. Trimming removed 5 bases from V and 4 bases from J; junction bases left unmatched: 9. The CDR3 sequence: CASSRSTGGFYNEQFF. Written as DNA, the CDR3 is TGTGCCAGCAGCAGAAGTACAGGGGGCTTTTACAATGAGCAGTTCTTC.

This clone was observed a single time. The gene calls are TRBV5-1 and TRBJ2-1, with a tentative D call TRBD2 (7 bases). CDR3 size: 14 residues. Looked up from germline, CDR1 is SGHRS and CDR2 is YFSETQ. Deletions cut 2 bases from V and 4 bases from J, with 10 bases between. The CDR3 sequence: CASSFGGLYNEQFF. Here the CDR3 DNA reads TGCGCCAGCAGCTTCGGGGGGCTATACAATGAGCAGTTCTTC.

The V call is TRBV20-1, the J call TRBJ1-2; 8 bases align to TRBD1. V trimming: 6 bases; J trimming: 6 bases; junction bases outside the gene matches: 3. The CDR3 has 11 residues. Per germline, CDR1 DFQATT and CDR2 SNEGSKA (reference sequence). CDR3 bases: TGCAGTGCGAGGACAGGGAATGGCTACACCTTC. It specifies CSARTGNGYTF.

This chain links TRBV6-5 with TRBJ2-2; 9 bases are a match to TRBD1. Germline V gives CDR1 MNHEY, CDR2 SVGAGI. This CDR3 comprises 15 residues. V lost 5 bases and J lost 3; bases outside the gene matches: 4. The CDR3 sequence: CASSRTGEDTGELFF. The CDR3 DNA follows: TGTGCCAGCAGTAGGACAGGGGAGGACACCGGGGAGCTGTTTTTT.

This sequence joins TRBV14 and TRBJ1-1; no reliable D call. Trimming pared 1 base from V and 0 bases from J, leaving 9 bases between. The CDR3 is 15 residues long. Germline loops: CDR1 SGHDN, CDR2 FVKESK. DNA of the CDR3: TGTGCCAGCAGCCAAGGTTTCGCTATGAACACTGAAGCTTTCTTT. Its translation is CASSQGFAMNTEAFF.

This sequence joins TRBV15 and TRBJ2-7; 9 nucleotides match TRBD1. Germline CDR1 LNHNV, CDR2 YYDKDF (reference sequence). This CDR3 comprises 13 residues. Trimming cost V 6 bases and J 9 bases; bases outside gene matches: 9. CDR3 DNA: TGTGCCACCAGTACAGGACAGGGGACTCCGCAGTACTTC. This codes for CATSTGQGTPQYF. The whole variable domain, filled in from reference TRBV15 and TRBJ2-7, reads DAMVIQNPRYQVTQFGKPVTLSCSQTLNHNVMYWYQQKSSQAPKLLFHYYDKDFNNEADTPDNFQSRRPNTSFCFLDIRSPGLGDTAMYLCATSTGQGTPQYFGPGTRLTVT.

This chain uses TRBV28 with TRBJ1-1, with 7 nucleotides matching TRBD1. The CDR3 runs 14 residues. V lost 2 bases to trimming and J lost 6 bases; unmatched junction nucleotides: 6. The germline gives CDR1 MDHEN, CDR2 SYDVKM. The CDR3, as DNA: TGTGCCAGCAGTTTACCCTATACAGGGGCTGAAGCTTTCTTT. It is translated as CASSLPYTGAEAFF.

The chain uses TRBV27 and TRBJ2-2; 7 nucleotides line up with TRBD2. In germline, CDR1 is MNHEY, CDR2 SMNVEV (reference sequence). V lost 2 bases and J lost 3; bases outside the gene matches: 6. The CDR3 spans 16 residues. CDR3 nucleotides: TGTGCCAGCAGTTTAACCAGCGGGATAGACACCGGGGAGCTGTTTTTT. Translation gives CASSLTSGIDTGELFF.

The J gene is TRBJ2-1, the V gene TRBV4-1, with D maybe TRBD1 (5 bases). This CDR3 comprises 15 residues. Trimming took 0 bases from V and 4 from J, leaving 10 bases between them. The germline gives CDR1 MGHRA, CDR2 YSYEKL. CDR3: CASSQDPAGYNEQFF. CDR3 nucleotides: TGCGCCAGCAGCCAAGATCCGGCAGGGTACAATGAGCAGTTCTTC.

The chain joins TRBV11-2 to TRBJ1-5, with D perhaps matching TRBD1 (6 bases). CDR1 and CDR2 (germline): SGHAT, FQNNGV. Trimming shortened V by 1 base and J by 7 bases, and 11 bases separated the two germline ends. This CDR3 has 14 amino acids. As DNA, the CDR3 is TGTGCCAGCAGCTTAGTTGGGGGCAGGCAGCCCCAGCATTTT. Its translation: CASSLVGGRQPQHF.